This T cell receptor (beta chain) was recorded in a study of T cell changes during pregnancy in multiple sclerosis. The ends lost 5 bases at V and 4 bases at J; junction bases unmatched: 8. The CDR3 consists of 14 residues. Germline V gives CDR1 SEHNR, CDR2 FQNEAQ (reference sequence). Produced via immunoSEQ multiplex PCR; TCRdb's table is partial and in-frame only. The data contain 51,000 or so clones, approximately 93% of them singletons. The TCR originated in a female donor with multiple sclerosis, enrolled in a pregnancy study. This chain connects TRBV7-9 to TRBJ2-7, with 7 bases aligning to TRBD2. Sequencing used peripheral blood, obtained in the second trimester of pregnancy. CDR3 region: CASSHIQLAYEQYF. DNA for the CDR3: TGTGCCAGCAGCCATATCCAACTAGCGTACGAGCAGTACTTC.